The rows below give T cell receptor beta chains drawn from one sample of a study of shared clonotypes between healthy human individuals. Profiled with immunoSEQ multiplex PCR; TCRdb holds only in-frame clones, not every one. This sample has 1 million to 1.2 million clones, with roughly 80% found just once. Source material: memory CD4+ T cells from PBMCs. These receptor sequences come from a man aged 18 to 29 in good health. Some clones in this sample may be carry-over from other donors' samples. Both conserved end residues are part of each CDR3. D genes are given only for firm matches. The listing skips clone size in some rows; elsewhere it reads once, few, many or a size class.

D gene: TRBD2; clone size: NA; V gene: TRBV7-2; J gene: TRBJ2-7; CDR3 length: 17; CDR3 protein: CASSHRTSGRAIYEQYF; CDR3 DNA: TGTGCCAGCAGCCACCGGACTAGCGGGAGGGCGATCTACGAGCAGTACTTC
D gene: NA; clone size: NA; V gene: TRBV29-1; J gene: TRBJ1-4; CDR3 length: 13; CDR3 protein: CSVNDDWGEKLFF; CDR3 DNA: TGCAGCGTCAACGATGATTGGGGTGAAAAACTGTTTTTT
D gene: TRBD1; clone size: few; V gene: TRBV7-2; J gene: TRBJ2-7; CDR3 length: 15; CDR3 protein: CASSSPDRETYEQYF; CDR3 DNA: TGTGCCAGCAGTTCCCCGGACAGGGAAACCTACGAGCAGTACTTC
D gene: NA; clone size: NA; V gene: TRBV7-3; J gene: TRBJ2-3; CDR3 length: 15; CDR3 protein: CASSPQGTSTDTQYF; CDR3 DNA: TGTGCCAGCAGCCCACAGGGAACTAGCACAGATACGCAGTATTTT
D gene: NA; clone size: few; V gene: TRBV5-1; J gene: TRBJ2-7; CDR3 length: 12; CDR3 protein: CASSLNSDEQYF; CDR3 DNA: TGCGCCAGCAGCTTGAATTCGGACGAGCAGTACTTC
D gene: NA; clone size: NA; V gene: TRBV7-2; J gene: TRBJ2-1; CDR3 length: 16; CDR3 protein: CASSPQLSPSYNEQFF; CDR3 DNA: TGTGCCAGCAGCCCCCAGTTAAGCCCCTCCTACAATGAGCAGTTCTTC
D gene: NA; clone size: NA; V gene: TRBV20-1; J gene: TRBJ2-7; CDR3 length: 10; CDR3 protein: CSVWAYEQYF; CDR3 DNA: TGCAGTGTTTGGGCCTACGAGCAGTACTTC
D gene: NA; clone size: many; V gene: TRBV29-1; J gene: TRBJ1-3; CDR3 length: 14; CDR3 protein: CSVGEQGYGNTIYF; CDR3 DNA: TGCAGCGTTGGTGAACAGGGTTACGGAAACACCATATATTTT
D gene: TRBD1; clone size: NA; V gene: TRBV7-3; J gene: TRBJ2-7; CDR3 length: 15; CDR3 protein: CASSLNRNRGYEQYF; CDR3 DNA: TGTGCCAGCAGCTTAAATCGGAACAGGGGCTACGAGCAGTACTTC
D gene: TRBD2; clone size: NA; V gene: TRBV30; J gene: TRBJ2-1; CDR3 length: 16; CDR3 protein: CAWSDIAGYSYNEQFF; CDR3 DNA: TGTGCCTGGAGTGATATAGCGGGCTACTCCTACAATGAGCAGTTCTTC
D gene: TRBD1; clone size: NA; V gene: TRBV5-4; J gene: TRBJ2-4; CDR3 length: 15; CDR3 protein: CASSLAGTGLRIQYF; CDR3 DNA: TGTGCCAGCAGCTTGGCCGGGACAGGTCTCCGGATTCAGTACTTC
D gene: NA; clone size: NA; V gene: TRBV7-2; J gene: TRBJ2-5; CDR3 length: 13; CDR3 protein: CASSQSTRETQYF; CDR3 DNA: TGTGCCAGCAGCCAATCGACTAGAGAGACCCAGTACTTC
D gene: TRBD1; clone size: NA; V gene: TRBV4-1; J gene: TRBJ1-1; CDR3 length: 15; CDR3 protein: CASSQGQGGNTEAFF; CDR3 DNA: TGCGCCAGCAGCCAGGGACAGGGGGGGAACACTGAAGCTTTCTTT
D gene: NA; clone size: NA; V gene: TRBV18; J gene: TRBJ1-2; CDR3 length: 13; CDR3 protein: CASSPDRNYGYTF; CDR3 DNA: TGTGCCAGCTCGCCCGACAGGAACTATGGCTACACCTTC
D gene: NA; clone size: few; V gene: TRBV7-9; J gene: TRBJ2-5; CDR3 length: 13; CDR3 protein: CASSFPNQETQYF; CDR3 DNA: TGTGCCAGCAGCTTTCCCAACCAAGAGACCCAGTACTTC
D gene: TRBD1; clone size: NA; V gene: TRBV19; J gene: TRBJ1-2; CDR3 length: 15; CDR3 protein: CASSIVARQGHGYTF; CDR3 DNA: TGTGCCAGTAGTATAGTAGCCCGACAGGGCCATGGCTACACCTTC
D gene: NA; clone size: NA; V gene: TRBV7-8; J gene: TRBJ2-7; CDR3 length: 14; CDR3 protein: CASSPVGSLYEQYF; CDR3 DNA: TGTGCCAGCAGCCCGGTGGGCAGCCTCTACGAGCAGTACTTC
D gene: NA; clone size: NA; V gene: TRBV5-4; J gene: TRBJ1-2; CDR3 length: 13; CDR3 protein: CASSAGTPYGYTF; CDR3 DNA: TGTGCCAGCAGCGCCGGGACACCCTATGGCTACACCTTC
D gene: NA; clone size: few; V gene: TRBV2; J gene: TRBJ2-5; CDR3 length: 13; CDR3 protein: CAGEHLGVETQYF; CDR3 DNA: TGTGCCGGAGAGCACTTAGGGGTAGAGACCCAGTACTTC
D gene: NA; clone size: NA; V gene: TRBV19; J gene: TRBJ1-5; CDR3 length: 15; CDR3 protein: CASLTMASENQPQHF; CDR3 DNA: TGTGCCAGTCTTACCATGGCCTCGGAGAATCAGCCCCAGCATTTT
D gene: TRBD2; clone size: NA; V gene: TRBV7-8; J gene: TRBJ2-1; CDR3 length: 15; CDR3 protein: CASSQEGGRGNEQFF; CDR3 DNA: TGTGCCAGCAGCCAAGAGGGCGGGAGAGGAAATGAGCAGTTCTTC
D gene: NA; clone size: NA; V gene: TRBV7-2; J gene: TRBJ1-2; CDR3 length: 11; CDR3 protein: CASSPHGGYTF; CDR3 DNA: TGTGCCAGCAGCCCCCACGGCGGCTACACCTTC
D gene: NA; clone size: many; V gene: TRBV29-1; J gene: TRBJ1-1; CDR3 length: 12; CDR3 protein: CSVLIRNTEAFF; CDR3 DNA: TGCAGCGTCCTAATCAGAAACACTGAAGCTTTCTTT
D gene: NA; clone size: NA; V gene: TRBV18; J gene: TRBJ2-7; CDR3 length: 13; CDR3 protein: CASSPRPTDEQYF; CDR3 DNA: TGTGCCAGCTCACCAAGGCCCACCGACGAGCAGTACTTC
D gene: NA; clone size: few; V gene: TRBV19; J gene: TRBJ2-7; CDR3 length: 15; CDR3 protein: CASSDDGRGGLEQYF; CDR3 DNA: TGTGCCAGTAGTGATGACGGGAGAGGGGGTCTCGAGCAGTACTTC
D gene: NA; clone size: NA; V gene: TRBV15; J gene: TRBJ2-7; CDR3 length: 12; CDR3 protein: CATRDTSYEQYF; CDR3 DNA: TGTGCCACCCGGGACACCTCCTACGAGCAGTACTTC
D gene: NA; clone size: NA; V gene: TRBV19; J gene: TRBJ2-6; CDR3 length: 13; CDR3 protein: CATSNSGANVLTF; CDR3 DNA: TGTGCCACCTCTAACTCTGGGGCCAACGTCCTGACTTTC
D gene: NA; clone size: NA; V gene: TRBV28; J gene: TRBJ2-1; CDR3 length: 16; CDR3 protein: CASGGLAHNSYNEQFF; CDR3 DNA: TGTGCCAGCGGGGGCCTAGCGCATAACTCCTACAATGAGCAGTTCTTC
D gene: NA; clone size: NA; V gene: TRBV15; J gene: TRBJ2-1; CDR3 length: 15; CDR3 protein: CATSRDAIGRNEQFF; CDR3 DNA: TGTGCCACCAGCAGAGATGCGATAGGAAGGAATGAGCAGTTCTTC
D gene: NA; clone size: NA; V gene: TRBV5-4; J gene: TRBJ2-6; CDR3 length: 18; CDR3 protein: CASSKGGHFDSGANVLTF; CDR3 DNA: TGTGCCAGCAGCAAGGGGGGACACTTCGACTCTGGGGCCAACGTCCTGACTTTC
D gene: NA; clone size: NA; V gene: TRBV6-6; J gene: TRBJ1-4; CDR3 length: 14; CDR3 protein: CASSYSGANEKLFF; CDR3 DNA: TGTGCCAGCAGTTACTCGGGGGCAAATGAAAAACTGTTTTTT
D gene: NA; clone size: NA; V gene: TRBV30; J gene: TRBJ2-1; CDR3 length: 14; CDR3 protein: CAWSGASSYNEQFF; CDR3 DNA: TGTGCCTGGAGTGGGGCTAGCTCCTACAATGAGCAGTTCTTC
D gene: TRBD2; clone size: NA; V gene: TRBV7-3; J gene: TRBJ2-7; CDR3 length: 15; CDR3 protein: CASSLFASGMREQYF; CDR3 DNA: TGTGCCAGCAGCTTGTTCGCTAGCGGCATGAGAGAGCAGTACTTC
D gene: NA; clone size: few; V gene: TRBV7-9; J gene: TRBJ2-7; CDR3 length: 13; CDR3 protein: CASSLPNSYEQYF; CDR3 DNA: TGTGCCAGCAGCTTACCTAATAGCTACGAGCAGTACTTC
D gene: NA; clone size: NA; V gene: TRBV5-1; J gene: TRBJ2-2; CDR3 length: 13; CDR3 protein: CASSFPNTGELFF; CDR3 DNA: TGCGCCAGCAGCTTCCCGAACACCGGGGAGCTGTTTTTT
D gene: TRBD1; clone size: few; V gene: TRBV5-1; J gene: TRBJ1-1; CDR3 length: 14; CDR3 protein: CASSLGQADTEAFF; CDR3 DNA: TGCGCCAGCAGCCTGGGACAGGCGGACACTGAAGCTTTCTTT
D gene: NA; clone size: NA; V gene: TRBV18; J gene: TRBJ2-2; CDR3 length: 19; CDR3 protein: CASSPQAFAFSLESGELFF; CDR3 DNA: TGTGCCAGCTCACCACAAGCCTTCGCATTCTCACTGGAGAGCGGGGAGCTGTTTTTT
D gene: NA; clone size: NA; V gene: TRBV7-2; J gene: TRBJ1-4; CDR3 length: 15; CDR3 protein: CASSLVGTSNEKLFF; CDR3 DNA: TGTGCCAGCAGCTTAGTTGGGACAAGTAATGAAAAACTGTTTTTT
D gene: NA; clone size: once; V gene: TRBV5-8; J gene: TRBJ1-5; CDR3 length: 15; CDR3 protein: CASSQNGGDNQPQHF; CDR3 DNA: TGTGCCAGCAGCCAGAACGGGGGAGACAATCAGCCCCAGCATTTT
D gene: TRBD2; clone size: NA; V gene: TRBV7-8; J gene: TRBJ2-2; CDR3 length: 18; CDR3 protein: CASSISGRGLQNTGELFF; CDR3 DNA: TGTGCCAGCAGCATTAGCGGGAGGGGTTTACAGAACACCGGGGAGCTGTTTTTT
D gene: TRBD2; clone size: NA; V gene: TRBV6-4; J gene: TRBJ2-1; CDR3 length: 13; CDR3 protein: CASSDTGGLGQFF; CDR3 DNA: TGTGCCAGCAGTGACACGGGGGGGCTTGGGCAGTTCTTC
D gene: TRBD1; clone size: few; V gene: TRBV18; J gene: TRBJ1-2; CDR3 length: 14; CDR3 protein: CASSPPGQTYGYTF; CDR3 DNA: TGTGCCAGCTCACCACCGGGACAGACCTATGGCTACACCTTC
D gene: NA; clone size: NA; V gene: TRBV5-1; J gene: TRBJ1-4; CDR3 length: 14; CDR3 protein: CASRTDTTNEKLFF; CDR3 DNA: TGCGCCAGCCGGACGGACACAACTAATGAAAAACTGTTTTTT
D gene: NA; clone size: few; V gene: TRBV28; J gene: TRBJ1-5; CDR3 length: 16; CDR3 protein: CASTQPWGQGNQPQHF; CDR3 DNA: TGTGCCAGCACTCAACCCTGGGGGCAGGGCAATCAGCCCCAGCATTTT
D gene: TRBD1; clone size: NA; V gene: TRBV5-8; J gene: TRBJ2-6; CDR3 length: 17; CDR3 protein: CASSHRGWVSGANVLTF; CDR3 DNA: TGTGCCAGCAGCCACAGGGGATGGGTCTCTGGGGCCAACGTCCTGACTTTC
D gene: NA; clone size: NA; V gene: TRBV7-2; J gene: TRBJ1-3; CDR3 length: 15; CDR3 protein: CASSAKQGGGNTIYF; CDR3 DNA: TGTGCCAGCAGCGCCAAACAGGGAGGTGGAAACACCATATATTTT